These T cell receptor beta chains were read from a single sample in a study of blood T cell repertoires in COVID-19. Assay: immunoSEQ multiplex PCR; the TCRdb copy retains only in-frame clones and omits some. The profile covers approximately 260,000 clones, with roughly 89% appearing a single time and 1.9% taken by the ten largest. Sequencing was carried out using PBMCs or T cells enriched from blood (not recorded which). Receptors were obtained from a woman aged 55-75 years who had recovered from COVID-19. The CDR3 runs from the conserved cysteine through the conserved F or W. D genes are given only for firm matches. Size values are once, few and many counts, or a class for expanded clones, and some rows have none.

cdr3_aa: CASSPDSLNTEAFF
cdr3_nt: TGTGCCAGCTCACCGGACAGCCTGAACACTGAAGCTTTCTTT
clone_size: NA
j_call: TRBJ1-1
d_call: NA
v_call: TRBV18

cdr3_aa: CASSSPWDRSSYNEQFF
cdr3_nt: TGTGCCAGTAGTTCCCCCTGGGACAGGTCGAGCTACAATGAGCAGTTCTTC
clone_size: once
j_call: TRBJ2-1
d_call: TRBD1
v_call: TRBV19

cdr3_aa: CASSLGETGELFF
cdr3_nt: TGCGCCAGCAGCTTGGGGGAGACCGGGGAGCTGTTTTTT
clone_size: few
j_call: TRBJ2-2
d_call: NA
v_call: TRBV5-1

cdr3_aa: CASSQEPGPYNEQFF
cdr3_nt: TGTGCCAGCAGCCAAGAGCCTGGGCCCTACAATGAGCAGTTCTTC
clone_size: NA
j_call: TRBJ2-1
d_call: NA
v_call: TRBV3-1/TRBV3-2

cdr3_aa: CVSQVGPGAEKLFF
cdr3_nt: TGCGTGTCCCAGGTGGGCCCCGGCGCTGAAAAACTGTTTTTT
clone_size: NA
j_call: TRBJ1-4
d_call: NA
v_call: TRBV5-1

cdr3_aa: CASSPSPLTETQYF
cdr3_nt: TGTGCCAGCAGTCCGAGTCCTCTAACGGAGACCCAGTACTTC
clone_size: NA
j_call: TRBJ2-5
d_call: NA
v_call: TRBV28

cdr3_aa: CASSLFAGFENTQYF
cdr3_nt: TGTGCCAGCAGCTTGTTCGCCGGTTTTGAAAATACGCAGTATTTT
clone_size: NA
j_call: TRBJ2-3
d_call: NA
v_call: TRBV5-5

cdr3_aa: CATRTGNLGYTF
cdr3_nt: TGTGCCACCCGGACAGGGAATTTGGGCTACACCTTC
clone_size: NA
j_call: TRBJ1-2
d_call: TRBD1
v_call: TRBV19

cdr3_aa: CATSDFRVQETQYF
cdr3_nt: TGTGCCACCAGTGATTTCCGGGTCCAAGAGACCCAGTACTTC
clone_size: NA
j_call: TRBJ2-5
d_call: NA
v_call: TRBV24-1

cdr3_aa: CASSLLSLSGNTIYF
cdr3_nt: TGTGCCAGCAGCTTACTTAGCCTCTCTGGAAACACCATATATTTT
clone_size: once
j_call: TRBJ1-3
d_call: NA
v_call: TRBV7-6

cdr3_aa: CASSLRGTEAFF
cdr3_nt: TGTGCCAGCAGCTTAAGGGGCACTGAAGCTTTCTTT
clone_size: NA
j_call: TRBJ1-1
d_call: NA
v_call: TRBV7-8

cdr3_aa: CATSKGQGAGGNGYTF
cdr3_nt: TGTGCCACCAGTAAGGGACAGGGAGCAGGTGGGAATGGCTACACCTTC
clone_size: NA
j_call: TRBJ1-2
d_call: TRBD1
v_call: TRBV24-1

cdr3_aa: CASGRPTETQYF
cdr3_nt: TGTGCCAGCGGGCGACCTACGGAGACCCAGTACTTC
clone_size: NA
j_call: TRBJ2-5
d_call: NA
v_call: TRBV28

cdr3_aa: CASRQGLAGVGEGTQYF
cdr3_nt: TGTGCCAGCAGACAAGGACTAGCGGGAGTCGGGGAGGGGACCCAGTACTTC
clone_size: NA
j_call: TRBJ2-5
d_call: TRBD2
v_call: TRBV3-1/TRBV3-2

cdr3_aa: CASSLKSGEQYF
cdr3_nt: TGTGCCAGCAGTTTGAAGAGCGGCGAGCAGTACTTC
clone_size: NA
j_call: TRBJ2-7
d_call: NA
v_call: TRBV28

cdr3_aa: CASRPGRFYEQYF
cdr3_nt: TGTGCCAGCAGGCCAGGGAGGTTTTACGAGCAGTACTTC
clone_size: NA
j_call: TRBJ2-7
d_call: NA
v_call: TRBV27

cdr3_aa: CAIQARDKLDTQYF
cdr3_nt: TGTGCCATCCAGGCCCGGGACAAGTTGGATACGCAGTATTTT
clone_size: NA
j_call: TRBJ2-3
d_call: NA
v_call: TRBV10-3

cdr3_aa: CASSQLRENTGELFF
cdr3_nt: TGCGCCAGCAGCCAACTCAGGGAGAACACCGGGGAGCTGTTTTTT
clone_size: NA
j_call: TRBJ2-2
d_call: NA
v_call: TRBV5-1

cdr3_aa: CASINGGANYGYTF
cdr3_nt: TGTGCCAGCATCAACGGCGGAGCTAACTATGGCTACACCTTC
clone_size: NA
j_call: TRBJ1-2
d_call: NA
v_call: TRBV28

cdr3_aa: CASGLSGEDTQYF
cdr3_nt: TGTGCTAGTGGTTTGAGCGGGGAAGATACGCAGTATTTT
clone_size: NA
j_call: TRBJ2-3
d_call: TRBD2
v_call: TRBV12-5

cdr3_aa: CASSNRVNYEQYF
cdr3_nt: TGTGCCAGCTCAAACAGGGTAAACTACGAGCAGTACTTC
clone_size: NA
j_call: TRBJ2-7
d_call: NA
v_call: TRBV18

cdr3_aa: CASSVVPLAGVGDEQFF
cdr3_nt: TGTGCCAGCAGCGTAGTCCCGCTAGCGGGAGTTGGGGATGAGCAGTTCTTC
clone_size: NA
j_call: TRBJ2-1
d_call: TRBD2
v_call: TRBV9

cdr3_aa: CASRVSTTWTGPPSTSYEQYF
cdr3_nt: TGTGCCAGCAGAGTTTCCACCACCTGGACAGGGCCCCCCTCCACCTCCTACGAGCAGTACTTC
clone_size: once
j_call: TRBJ2-7
d_call: TRBD1
v_call: TRBV28

cdr3_aa: CATSRKTTGGYTF
cdr3_nt: TGTGCCACCAGCAGAAAGACTACAGGGGGCTACACCTTC
clone_size: NA
j_call: TRBJ1-2
d_call: NA
v_call: TRBV15

cdr3_aa: CAISESHNPYNEQFF
cdr3_nt: TGTGCCATCAGTGAGTCACATAACCCTTACAATGAGCAGTTCTTC
clone_size: NA
j_call: TRBJ2-1
d_call: NA
v_call: TRBV10-3

cdr3_aa: CASTAGRGETQYF
cdr3_nt: TGCGCCAGCACCGCCGGGAGGGGCGAGACCCAGTACTTC
clone_size: NA
j_call: TRBJ2-5
d_call: TRBD2
v_call: TRBV5-1

cdr3_aa: CASSAGQGSHQFF
cdr3_nt: TGTGCCAGCAGCGCAGGACAGGGGTCGCATCAGTTCTTC
clone_size: NA
j_call: TRBJ2-1
d_call: TRBD1
v_call: TRBV9

cdr3_aa: CASSLSQYEQYF
cdr3_nt: TGTGCCAGCAGCTTGTCGCAGTACGAGCAGTACTTC
clone_size: NA
j_call: TRBJ2-7
d_call: NA
v_call: TRBV7-6

cdr3_aa: CASSIRPSSGANVLTF
cdr3_nt: TGTGCCAGTAGTATTCGTCCTAGCTCTGGGGCCAACGTCCTGACTTTC
clone_size: once
j_call: TRBJ2-6
d_call: NA
v_call: TRBV19

cdr3_aa: CASSWDRNTYNEQFF
cdr3_nt: TGTGCCAGCAGTTGGGACAGAAACACCTACAATGAGCAGTTCTTC
clone_size: NA
j_call: TRBJ2-1
d_call: TRBD1
v_call: TRBV6-5

cdr3_aa: CATSRVGGAAQPQHF
cdr3_nt: TGTGCCACCAGCAGAGTAGGGGGAGCGGCACAGCCCCAGCATTTT
clone_size: NA
j_call: TRBJ1-5
d_call: NA
v_call: TRBV15

cdr3_aa: CSPSGTTDTQYF
cdr3_nt: TGCAGTCCTAGCGGGACGACAGATACGCAGTATTTT
clone_size: NA
j_call: TRBJ2-3
d_call: TRBD2
v_call: TRBV29-1

cdr3_aa: CSGTSGRAVETQYF
cdr3_nt: TGCAGCGGTACCAGCGGGAGGGCCGTAGAGACCCAGTACTTC
clone_size: NA
j_call: TRBJ2-5
d_call: TRBD2
v_call: TRBV29-1

cdr3_aa: CASSLAGETQYF
cdr3_nt: TGTGCCAGCAGCCTAGCGGGAGAGACCCAGTACTTC
clone_size: NA
j_call: TRBJ2-5
d_call: TRBD2
v_call: TRBV3-1/TRBV3-2

cdr3_aa: CASSILAGEDIQYF
cdr3_nt: TGTGCCAGCTCAATCCTAGCGGGAGAAGACATTCAGTACTTC
clone_size: few
j_call: TRBJ2-4
d_call: TRBD2
v_call: TRBV18

cdr3_aa: CASSLRHLNSPLHF
cdr3_nt: TGTGCCAGCAGCTTAAGACACCTTAATTCACCCCTCCACTTT
clone_size: NA
j_call: TRBJ1-6
d_call: NA
v_call: TRBV7-2

cdr3_aa: CASSLWRRETQYF
cdr3_nt: TGTGCCAGCAGCTTATGGAGGCGAGAGACCCAGTACTTC
clone_size: NA
j_call: TRBJ2-5
d_call: NA
v_call: TRBV5-6

cdr3_aa: CASTSVNTEAFF
cdr3_nt: TGTGCCAGCACCTCAGTGAACACTGAAGCTTTCTTT
clone_size: NA
j_call: TRBJ1-1
d_call: NA
v_call: TRBV7-9

cdr3_aa: CASRETSGNTGELFF
cdr3_nt: TGTGCCAGCAGAGAAACTAGCGGGAACACCGGGGAGCTGTTTTTT
clone_size: NA
j_call: TRBJ2-2
d_call: TRBD2
v_call: TRBV5-4

cdr3_aa: CASSLKGEDSNFYEQYF
cdr3_nt: TGTGCCAGCAGCTTGAAAGGTGAGGACAGCAATTTCTACGAGCAGTACTTC
clone_size: NA
j_call: TRBJ2-7
d_call: NA
v_call: TRBV5-6

cdr3_aa: CASSVGFRVRKPQHF
cdr3_nt: TGTGCCAGCAGCGTAGGGTTCAGGGTGCGAAAGCCCCAGCATTTT
clone_size: NA
j_call: TRBJ1-5
d_call: NA
v_call: TRBV9

cdr3_aa: CATSRDRTGGGYTF
cdr3_nt: TGTGCCACCAGCAGAGATCGGACAGGGGGAGGCTACACCTTC
clone_size: few
j_call: TRBJ1-2
d_call: TRBD1
v_call: TRBV15

cdr3_aa: CASGLAGVNEQFF
cdr3_nt: TGTGCCAGCGGGCTAGCGGGAGTTAATGAGCAGTTCTTC
clone_size: NA
j_call: TRBJ2-1
d_call: TRBD2
v_call: TRBV7-9

cdr3_aa: CASSQDRGQGPSYNSPLHF
cdr3_nt: TGTGCCAGCAGCCAAGACAGGGGCCAAGGACCGTCCTATAATTCACCCCTCCACTTT
clone_size: NA
j_call: TRBJ1-6
d_call: TRBD1
v_call: TRBV5-5

cdr3_aa: CASSLSGGPSTDTQYF
cdr3_nt: TGTGCCAGCAGTTTATCGGGAGGGCCAAGCACAGATACGCAGTATTTT
clone_size: NA
j_call: TRBJ2-3
d_call: TRBD2
v_call: TRBV28

cdr3_aa: CASSRGLRGNQPQHF
cdr3_nt: TGTGCCAGCAGCAGGGGATTGAGGGGCAATCAGCCCCAGCATTTT
clone_size: NA
j_call: TRBJ1-5
d_call: NA
v_call: TRBV2

cdr3_aa: CASSQSRLAGGPNEQFF
cdr3_nt: TGTGCCAGCAGCCAATCCCGACTAGCGGGGGGGCCCAATGAGCAGTTCTTC
clone_size: NA
j_call: TRBJ2-1
d_call: TRBD2
v_call: TRBV3-1/TRBV3-2

cdr3_aa: CASSPGTGIYEQYF
cdr3_nt: TGTGCCAGCAGCCCGGGGACAGGGATCTACGAGCAGTACTTC
clone_size: once
j_call: TRBJ2-7
d_call: TRBD1
v_call: TRBV7-9

cdr3_aa: CASSQRQGPGTQYF
cdr3_nt: TGTGCCAGCAGTCAAAGACAGGGTCCAGGGACCCAGTACTTC
clone_size: NA
j_call: TRBJ2-5
d_call: TRBD1
v_call: TRBV11-2

cdr3_aa: CASSARLAGGPGGVTDTQYF
cdr3_nt: TGTGCCAGCAGTGCAAGGCTAGCGGGAGGGCCAGGTGGGGTCACAGATACGCAGTATTTT
clone_size: NA
j_call: TRBJ2-3
d_call: TRBD2
v_call: TRBV2

cdr3_aa: CASSPPSSADTQYF
cdr3_nt: TGTGCCAGCTCACCACCGTCCTCCGCAGATACGCAGTATTTT
clone_size: NA
j_call: TRBJ2-3
d_call: NA
v_call: TRBV18

cdr3_aa: CASSLAPGYGYTF
cdr3_nt: TGCGCCAGCAGCTTGGCCCCCGGCTATGGCTACACCTTC
clone_size: once
j_call: TRBJ1-2
d_call: NA
v_call: TRBV5-1

cdr3_aa: CASSPDLSRGATGYTF
cdr3_nt: TGTGCCAGCTCACCTGACCTCTCTCGGGGGGCGACTGGCTACACCTTC
clone_size: few
j_call: TRBJ1-2
d_call: NA
v_call: TRBV18

cdr3_aa: CASSGGTGGANQETQYF
cdr3_nt: TGTGCCAGCAGCGGAGGGACAGGGGGCGCAAACCAAGAGACCCAGTACTTC
clone_size: NA
j_call: TRBJ2-5
d_call: TRBD1
v_call: TRBV9

cdr3_aa: CASSLFRADQPQHF
cdr3_nt: TGTGCCAGCAGCTTATTCAGGGCCGATCAGCCCCAGCATTTT
clone_size: NA
j_call: TRBJ1-5
d_call: NA
v_call: TRBV7-2